The clone carrying this TCR beta chain was counted once. Germline V gene sequence: CDR1 MRHNA, CDR2 SNTAGT. The CDR3 runs 14 residues. Deletions cut 5 bases from V and 2 bases from J, with 12 bases between. This sample was included in a study of cytomegalovirus exposure and HLA in healthy donors. With 60 Vbeta and 13 Jbeta primers, the PCR was carried out. TCRdb keeps only in-frame clones here, not all; method: immunoSEQ multiplex PCR. The sample contains 55,000 to 70,000 clones, 70% to 80% of which appear only once. These donors counted as nominally healthy when sampled, but unrecorded immune exposures were likely.

The sequence derives from a man younger than 30 in good health and CMV-seropositive. The chain employs TRBV6-4 and TRBJ1-2, with D maybe TRBD1 (6 bases). Sample: PBMCs. CDR3 DNA sequence: TGTGCCAGCAGTCCCTCCGGGACAAACTATGGCTACACCTTC. Its protein product is CASSPSGTNYGYTF.